This passage covers 9 T cell receptor beta chains from one sample sequenced in a study of T-cell memory formation after mild COVID-19. TCRdb independently ran MiXCR on the 5' RACE reads; one entry per CDR3 protein. The data contain 95,000 to 120,000 distinct CDR3 sequences, about 20% of them singletons. Sequencing was performed on PBMCs or a T cell subset sorted from them (not recorded which). The origin of the receptors is a man aged 18 to 30 who had mild COVID-19 (a few samples of this study predate the infection). Cell type and time point are not known.

The V and J genes are TRBV27 and TRBJ2-1, with D possibly TRBD2 on 7 matching bases. Germline V lookup: CDR1 MNHEY, CDR2 SMNVEV (reference sequence). The CDR3 is 16 residues long. V was trimmed by 2 bases and J by 10 bases, leaving 21 bases between them. This chain's CDR3 is CASSLAGRGRPREQFF. CDR3 bases: TGTGCCAGCAGTTTAGCGGGGCGGGGGCGCCCAAGGGAGCAGTTCTTC.

This clonotype has only a few counts. V usage is TRBV7-2 and J usage is TRBJ1-4; 8 bases match TRBD1. The CDR3 spans 15 residues. The germline gives CDR1 SGHTA, CDR2 FQGNSA. The V and J ends lost 5 bases and 6 bases, in that order; junction bases with no gene match: 8. The CDR3 DNA reads as TGTGCCAGCAGCCCCACGGCAGGGGGCGATGAAAAACTGTTTTTT. Translated, it gives CASSPTAGGDEKLFF.

CDR3 DNA sequence: TGCAGCGTTGAAGCGGGTACGACGGATGGCTATGGCTACACCTTC. Residues: CSVEAGTTDGYGYTF. The chain is built from TRBV29-1 and TRBJ1-2; D not certain. Trimming pared 1 base from V and 4 bases from J, leaving 16 bases between. In germline, CDR1 is SQVTM, CDR2 ANQGSEA. The CDR3 runs to 15 residues.

There are a few counts of this clonotype. The rearrangement links TRBV7-2 to TRBJ2-5; D unclear. Germline V gene sequence: CDR1 SGHTA, CDR2 FQGNSA. Trimming took off 5 bases at V and 2 bases at J, with 12 bases between the two ends. The CDR3 is 14 amino acids. As DNA, the CDR3 is TGTGCCAGCAGCCCCCTGAGGCCACAAGAGACCCAGTACTTC. Translated: CASSPLRPQETQYF.

This clonotype was counted only a few times. The V gene is TRBV24-1, the J gene TRBJ2-3; TRBD1 is a possible D gene (5 bases). The germline V and J ends were trimmed by 2 bases and 5 bases, with 19 bases remaining between them. The CDR3 has 17 amino acids. Germline V gene lookup returns CDR1 KGHDR and CDR2 SFDVKD. CDR3 coding DNA: TGTGCCACCAGTGATTGGAGCACCAAGGGGTTTAGAGATACGCAGTATTTT. It is translated as CATSDWSTKGFRDTQYF.

The table lists this clonotype with many counts. This chain uses TRBV4-1 with TRBJ1-2; possibly TRBD1 for D (6 bases). CDR1 is MGHRA, CDR2 YSYEKL, per germline. The CDR3 spans 15 residues. Trimming removed 3 bases from V and 6 bases from J, with 17 bases in between. The CDR3 region has the DNA TGCGCCAGCAGCCAGAGGGGGGGAGTTGAGAATGGCTACACCTTC. This gives the protein CASSQRGGVENGYTF.

The chain combines TRBV3-1 with TRBJ2-7; weak D call: TRBD1 (5 bases). V lost 6 bases and J lost 1, with 10 bases in between. Germline CDR1 reads LGHDT; CDR2 reads YNNKEL (reference sequence). The CDR3 sequence is 13 residues long. This CDR3 is CASSQHRSYEQYF. In DNA, the CDR3 is TGTGCCAGCAGTCAGCACAGGTCCTACGAGCAGTACTTC.

In its sample, this clonotype was seen a few times. This sequence joins TRBV6-5 and TRBJ2-2, with D hard to call. The germline V gene encodes CDR1 MNHEY and CDR2 SVGAGI. This CDR3 contains 13 residues. Trimming shortened V by 5 bases and J by 2 bases, and 6 bases separated the two germline ends. The CDR3 here is CASSAFNTGELFF. CDR3 sequence (DNA): TGTGCCAGCAGTGCTTTTAACACCGGGGAGCTGTTTTTT.

This clonotype was counted only a few times. J is TRBJ2-3 and V is TRBV7-3; D is unclear. V lost 5 bases and J 2 bases, leaving 11 bases between the germline ends. This CDR3 contains 14 residues. The germline gives CDR1 SGHTA, CDR2 FQGTGA. The CDR3, as DNA: TGTGCCAGCAGCCCGGGTCCTGCCACAGATACGCAGTATTTT. Translation: CASSPGPATDTQYF.